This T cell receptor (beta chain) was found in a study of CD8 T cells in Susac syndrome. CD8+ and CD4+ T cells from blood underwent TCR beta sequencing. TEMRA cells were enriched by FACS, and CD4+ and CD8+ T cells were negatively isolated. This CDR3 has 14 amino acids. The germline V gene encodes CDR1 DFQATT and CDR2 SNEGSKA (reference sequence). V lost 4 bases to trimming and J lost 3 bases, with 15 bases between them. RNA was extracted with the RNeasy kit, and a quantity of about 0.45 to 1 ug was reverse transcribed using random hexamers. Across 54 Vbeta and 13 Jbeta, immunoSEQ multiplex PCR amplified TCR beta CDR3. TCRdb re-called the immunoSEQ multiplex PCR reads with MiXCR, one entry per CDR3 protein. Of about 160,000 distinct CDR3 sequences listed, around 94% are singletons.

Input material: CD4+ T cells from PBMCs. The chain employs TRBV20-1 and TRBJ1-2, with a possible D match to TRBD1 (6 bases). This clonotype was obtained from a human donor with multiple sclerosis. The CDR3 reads CSATIGQRDYGYTF. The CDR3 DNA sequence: TGCAGTGCTACAATAGGACAGCGGGACTATGGCTACACCTTC.